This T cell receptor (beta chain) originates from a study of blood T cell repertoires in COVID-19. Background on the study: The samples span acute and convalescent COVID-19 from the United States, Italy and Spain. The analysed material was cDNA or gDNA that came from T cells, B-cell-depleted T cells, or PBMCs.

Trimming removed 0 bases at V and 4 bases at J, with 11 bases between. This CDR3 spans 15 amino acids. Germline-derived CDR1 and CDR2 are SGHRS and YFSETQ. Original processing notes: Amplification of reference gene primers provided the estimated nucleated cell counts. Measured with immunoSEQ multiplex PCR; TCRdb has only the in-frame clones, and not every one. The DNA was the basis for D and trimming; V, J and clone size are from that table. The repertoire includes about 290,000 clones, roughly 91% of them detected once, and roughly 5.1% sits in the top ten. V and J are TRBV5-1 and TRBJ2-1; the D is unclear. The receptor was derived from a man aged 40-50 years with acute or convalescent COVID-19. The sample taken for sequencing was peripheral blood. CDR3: CASSLESVVYNEQFF. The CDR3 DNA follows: TGCGCCAGCAGCTTGGAGTCAGTGGTATACAATGAGCAGTTCTTC.